This T cell receptor (beta chain) was identified in a study of blood T cells in healthy people across ages. Study findings and constraints: The study lacked donor CMV status, which possibly confounded expanded clonotype changes.

About this clonotype itself: Its target is not known.

A sample-barcoded 5' primer and a J-beta primer mix were used in a second PCR of about 7 to 12 cycles. TCRdb fed the 5' RACE reads into MiXCR, producing one record per CDR3 protein. The sample holds around 2 million distinct CDR3 sequences, about two fifths seen once. CDR3 length: 17 residues. Germline lookup yields CDR1 LGHNA and CDR2 YSLEER. J lost 7 bases, V lost 4 bases, and 17 bases had no gene match. The sample providers were healthy Caucasian people from Russia, aged about 6 to 90. The V call is TRBV4-3, the J call TRBJ2-7, with TRBD1 matching 9 bases. The sequence was obtained from a human donor in good health. Source material: blood. The CDR3 DNA is TGCGCCAGCAGCCCAGACCTTTACAGGGGGCGGTTTGGAGAGCAGTACTTC. Amino acids: CASSPDLYRGRFGEQYF.